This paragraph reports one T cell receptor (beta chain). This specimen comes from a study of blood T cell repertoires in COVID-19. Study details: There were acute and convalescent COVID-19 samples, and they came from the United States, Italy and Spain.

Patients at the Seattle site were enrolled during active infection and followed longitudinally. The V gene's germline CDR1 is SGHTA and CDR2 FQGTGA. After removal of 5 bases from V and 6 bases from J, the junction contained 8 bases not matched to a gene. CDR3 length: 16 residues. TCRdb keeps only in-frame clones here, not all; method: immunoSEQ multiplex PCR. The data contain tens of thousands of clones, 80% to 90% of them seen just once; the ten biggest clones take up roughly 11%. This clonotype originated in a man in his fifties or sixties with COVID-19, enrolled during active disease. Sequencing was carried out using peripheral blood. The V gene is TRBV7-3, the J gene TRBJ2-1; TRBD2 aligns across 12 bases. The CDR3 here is CASSQLGLAGRNEQFF. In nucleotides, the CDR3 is TGTGCCAGCAGCCAACTCGGACTAGCGGGGCGCAATGAGCAGTTCTTC.